This T cell receptor (beta chain) is drawn from a study of vaccination effects on CD4 cells after COVID-19. Antigen-specific CD4+ T cell clonotypes were called by their expansion after viral peptide-pool culture in ViraFEST. Culture lasted roughly 9 days before CD4+ T cell isolation. Nucleocapsid antibodies were negative in the vaccine recipients, who had never had SARS-CoV-2 infection. Only in-frame clones appear in the TCRdb table, and some are missing; sequencing was by immunoSEQ multiplex PCR. The table shows tens of thousands of clones, with over 55% occurring only once. Per the germline V gene, CDR1 is SGDLS and CDR2 is YYNGEE. CDR3 length: 13 residues. Trimming removed 0 bases at V and 6 bases at J, with 7 bases between. A remark on this clone: Its target is not known.

The sequence derives from a human donor who received a COVID-19 vaccine. The chain links TRBV9 to TRBJ1-5; D is unclear. The input for sequencing was CD4+ T cells from PBMCs cultured with HCoV-OC43 spike peptides, taken before COVID-19 vaccination. Subset reported: HCoV-OC43 spike overlapping peptide pool stimulation. CDR3 protein: CASSVDKGQPQHF. Here the CDR3 DNA reads TGTGCCAGCAGCGTAGATAAGGGTCAGCCCCAGCATTTT. The full variable domain, with the rest looked up from reference TRBV9 and TRBJ1-5, is DSGVTQTPKHLITATGQRVTLRCSPRSGDLSVYWYQQSLDQGLQFLIQYYNGEERAKGNILERFSAQQFPDLHSELNLSSLELGDSALYFCASSVDKGQPQHFGDGTRLSIL.